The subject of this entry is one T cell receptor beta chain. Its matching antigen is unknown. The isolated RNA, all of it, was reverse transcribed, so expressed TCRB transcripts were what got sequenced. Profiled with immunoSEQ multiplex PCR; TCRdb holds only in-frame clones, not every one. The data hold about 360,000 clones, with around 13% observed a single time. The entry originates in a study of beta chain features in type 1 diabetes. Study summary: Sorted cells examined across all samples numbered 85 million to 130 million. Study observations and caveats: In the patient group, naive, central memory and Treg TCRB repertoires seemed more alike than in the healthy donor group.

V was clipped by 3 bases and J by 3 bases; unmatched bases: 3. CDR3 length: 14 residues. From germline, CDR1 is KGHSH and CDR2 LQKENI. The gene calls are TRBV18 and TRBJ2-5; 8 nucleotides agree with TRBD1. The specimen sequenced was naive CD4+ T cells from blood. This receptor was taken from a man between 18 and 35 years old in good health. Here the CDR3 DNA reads TGTGCCAGCTCACCCCAGGGGGCCGAAGAGACCCAGTACTTC. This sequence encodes CASSPQGAEETQYF.